This TCR beta chain stems from a study of cytomegalovirus exposure and HLA in healthy donors. This CDR3 region has 15 residues. From germline, CDR1 is MNHEY and CDR2 SVGAGI. The V end lost 7 bases, the J end lost 1 base, and 11 bases lay between the germline ends. Turning to this clone: No antigen is known for it.

60 Vbeta and 13 Jbeta primers were used in PCR. The protocol was immunoSEQ multiplex PCR, while the TCRdb copy is restricted to in-frame clones and leaves out a portion. The profile shows approximately 130,000 clones, just over 75% of them singletons. Though probably carrying unrecorded immune exposures, donors were nominally healthy at sampling. Whole-study results and caveats: About 90% or about 30% of the time was how often most TCR beta V segments were productive, according to an earlier analysis.

The chain is built from TRBV6-5 and TRBJ2-6, with a weak D call TRBD1 (6 bases). The sequenced material came from PBMCs. This clonotype originated in a woman between 45 and 65 years old in good health and CMV-seronegative. In nucleotides, the CDR3 is TGTGCCAGCAATAAACAGGGTTCTGGGGCCAACGTCCTGACTTTC. Its protein product is CASNKQGSGANVLTF.